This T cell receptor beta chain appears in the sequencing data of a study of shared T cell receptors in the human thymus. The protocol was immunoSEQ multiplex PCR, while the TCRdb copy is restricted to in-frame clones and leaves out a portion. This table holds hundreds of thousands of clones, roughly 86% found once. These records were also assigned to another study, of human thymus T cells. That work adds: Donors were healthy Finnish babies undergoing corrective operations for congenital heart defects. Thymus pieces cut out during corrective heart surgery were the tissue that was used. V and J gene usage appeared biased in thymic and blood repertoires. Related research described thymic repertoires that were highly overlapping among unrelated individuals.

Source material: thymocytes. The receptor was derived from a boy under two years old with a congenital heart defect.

CDR3 nucleotides: TGTGCTAGTGGTTCGAGGCAGGGTCGGGCAGATACGCAGTATTTT. It codes for CASGSRQGRADTQYF. The rearrangement uses TRBV12-5 and TRBJ2-3, with a weak D call TRBD1 (5 bases). This CDR3 spans 15 amino acids. Trimming shortened V by 4 bases and J by 4 bases, and 15 bases separated the two germline ends. In germline, CDR1 is LGHNT, CDR2 FRNRAP.